These 17 T cell receptor beta chains originate from one sample sequenced in a study of blood T cell repertoires in COVID-19. Using immunoSEQ multiplex PCR, the repertoire was profiled, and TCRdb retains in-frame clones only, with some absent. This table holds approximately 110,000 clones, roughly nine tenths found once. Sequencing used peripheral blood. Source of these receptors: a woman older than 75 with acute or convalescent COVID-19.

This sequence joins TRBV24-1 and TRBJ1-5; D ambiguous. Germline assignment: CDR1 KGHDR and CDR2 SFDVKD. Trimming shortened V by 5 bases and J by 4 bases, and 8 bases separated the two germline ends. The CDR3 runs 13 residues. CDR3: CATSGTGNQPQHF. The CDR3 DNA reads as TGTGCCACCAGTGGGACTGGTAATCAGCCCCAGCATTTT.

V usage is TRBV7-7 and J usage is TRBJ2-5, with D possibly being TRBD2 (6 bases). The V and J ends lost 0 bases and 3 bases respectively, with 11 bases between them. This CDR3 has 15 amino acids. Germline CDR1 SSHAT, CDR2 FNYEAQ (reference sequence). Here the CDR3 DNA reads TGTGCCAGCAGCTTAGCGGGGGGAGCGGAAGAGACCCAGTACTTC. Amino acid sequence: CASSLAGGAEETQYF.

This chain links TRBV6-2 or TRBV6-3 with TRBJ2-1; maybe TRBD2 (6 bases). Germline V gives CDR1 MNHEY, CDR2 SVGEGT. This CDR3 is 15 amino acids long. Trimming removed 5 bases at V and 0 bases at J, with 11 bases between. The DNA for the CDR3 is TGTGCCAGCAGTCCCAATAGCGGCTCCTACAATGAGCAGTTCTTC. Residues: CASSPNSGSYNEQFF.

The CDR3 loop is CATSDYRGETQYF. DNA for the CDR3: TGTGCCACCAGTGATTACCGAGGAGAGACCCAGTACTTC. The rearrangement joins TRBV24-1 to TRBJ2-5; no clear D gene. Germline V gene data show CDR1 as KGHDR and CDR2 as SFDVKD. V was cut by 2 bases and J by 4 bases, with 7 bases left in between. This CDR3 comprises 13 residues.

The chain uses TRBV20-1 and TRBJ1-6; 7 bases line up with TRBD1. With V trimmed by 3 bases and J by 6 bases, 2 bases remained unmatched. Germline values: CDR1 DFQATT, CDR2 SNEGSKA (reference sequence). This CDR3 is built from 13 residues. CDR3 region: CSASSGGNSPLHF. The DNA for the CDR3 is TGCAGTGCTAGTTCAGGGGGTAATTCACCCCTCCACTTT.

This clone appeared a few times. The V call is TRBV28, the J call TRBJ2-7; 9 bases align to TRBD2. The CDR3 loop spans 19 amino acids. Germline CDR1 reads MDHEN; CDR2 reads SYDVKM. V shed 7 bases and J 7 bases; nucleotides not matched to a gene: 26. The CDR3 DNA is TGTGCCAGCAAGCCCTTAGGGACGGTACTGGCGGGGGGGCTGGGGGAGCAGTACTTC. Translated, it gives CASKPLGTVLAGGLGEQYF.

The chain links TRBV19 to TRBJ2-7; 11 nucleotides align to TRBD2. Germline values: CDR1 LNHDA, CDR2 SQIVND (reference sequence). The CDR3 totals 14 residues. Trimming at V came to 5 bases and at J to 4 bases, leaving 4 bases not matched to a gene. CDR3 region: CASSYSGGAYEQYF. The CDR3, as DNA: TGTGCCAGTAGTTATAGCGGGGGGGCATACGAGCAGTACTTC.

The rearrangement uses TRBV11-3 and TRBJ2-5, with a weak D call TRBD2 (5 bases). V was pared by 1 base and J by 4 bases, with 7 bases between. The CDR3 runs 13 residues. From germline, CDR1 is SGHNT and CDR2 YENEEA. For the CDR3, the DNA is TGTGCCAGCAGCTTAGGGACTCTAGAGACCCAGTACTTC. Residues: CASSLGTLETQYF.

The chain employs TRBV3-1 (or the pseudogene TRBV3-2) and TRBJ2-7, with 8 bases aligning to TRBD2. This CDR3 contains 16 residues. J gave up 5 bases and V 1 base, and 10 bases lay outside the gene matches. Per the germline V gene, CDR1 is LGHDT and CDR2 is YNNKEL (reference sequence). For the CDR3, the DNA is TGTGCCAGCAGCCAAGTCAAAGCGGGGGTTATGGACGAGCAGTACTTC. This sequence encodes CASSQVKAGVMDEQYF.

The rearrangement joins TRBV1 to TRBJ1-3. TRBV1 is described as a pseudogene. The CDR3 length is 16 residues. For the CDR3, the DNA is TGCACCAGCAGCCAAGAGGGGGGAGGAGGTGGAAACACCATATATTTT. It codes for CTSSQEGGGGGNTIYF.

This clone was observed a single time. This chain joins TRBV24-1 and TRBJ2-2, with 14 bases aligning to TRBD2. J gave up 10 bases and V 3 bases, and 6 bases lay outside the gene matches. The CDR3 sequence is 16 residues long. Germline-derived CDR1 and CDR2 are KGHDR and SFDVKD. The DNA for the CDR3 is TGTGCCACCAGTGATCCGACTAGCGGGGGGGCCGCGGAGCTGTTTTTT. Translating gives CATSDPTSGGAAELFF.

This chain uses TRBV7-6 with TRBJ2-1; 11 bases align to TRBD2. After removal of 11 bases from V and 8 bases from J, the junction contained 8 bases not matched to a gene. The CDR3 spans 13 residues. Germline values: CDR1 SGHVS, CDR2 FNYEAQ. The DNA of the CDR3 is TGTGCCTGTAGCGGGGGGGCCTTGTATGAGCAGTTCTTC. Its translation is CACSGGALYEQFF.

This rearrangement joins TRBV19 to TRBJ1-2, with 8 bases fitting TRBD1. Germline V CDR1 and CDR2: LNHDA, SQIVND (reference sequence). Germline trimming cut 9 bases from V and 6 bases from J; bases unmatched to any gene: 18. The CDR3 contains 16 residues. CDR3 amino acids: CASLDSLQGAINGYTF. Here the CDR3 DNA reads TGTGCCAGCCTTGACTCCCTGCAGGGGGCTATTAATGGCTACACCTTC.

V and J are TRBV14 and TRBJ1-4, with TRBD1 identical over 7 bases. This CDR3 is 14 amino acids long. Germline V gives CDR1 SGHDN, CDR2 FVKESK. The V gene end was trimmed by 4 bases and the J gene end by 8 bases; junction bases not matched to a gene: 7. This CDR3 is CASSRTGTDEKLFF. CDR3 bases: TGTGCCAGCAGCCGCACCGGGACAGACGAAAAACTGTTTTTT.

V gene TRBV10-3 combines with J gene TRBJ2-7, with TRBD1 matching over 7 bases. Germline V lookup: CDR1 ENHRY, CDR2 SYGVKD. Trimming cost V 11 bases and J 2 bases; bases outside gene matches: 12. The CDR3 loop spans 14 amino acids. Here the CDR3 DNA reads TGTGCCGCAAGATTCGGGCAGGGGGCCTACGAGCAGTACTTC. It translates to CAARFGQGAYEQYF.

This chain connects TRBV6-5 to TRBJ1-2, with D unresolved. Trimming took off 5 bases at V and 4 bases at J, with 14 bases between the two ends. This CDR3 contains 14 residues. Germline V CDR1 and CDR2: MNHEY, SVGAGI. CDR3 nucleotides: TGTGCCAGCAGTCCCCTGTCAGGCGCCTATGGCTACACCTTC. This sequence encodes CASSPLSGAYGYTF.

The gene calls are TRBV5-6 and TRBJ2-6; D unresolved. Germline-derived CDR1 and CDR2 are SGHDT and YYEEEE. CDR3 length equals 14 residues. The V end lost 4 bases, the J end lost 0 bases, and 5 bases lay between the germline ends. The CDR3 sequence is CASSLPSGANVLTF. CDR3 DNA: TGTGCCAGCAGCCTCCCCTCTGGGGCCAACGTCCTGACTTTC.